This entry is about one T cell receptor beta chain. These data originate in a study of blood T cell repertoires in COVID-19. Across the whole study: The United States, Italy and Spain were the sources of the acute and convalescent COVID-19 samples. PBMCs, B-cell-depleted T cells, or T cells were the source of the cDNA or gDNA that made up the material.

Profiling relied on immunoSEQ multiplex PCR, and the TCRdb table lists in-frame clones only, not all of them. The data show 120,000 or so clones, 65% to 90% seen once. The CDR3 consists of 16 residues. The V gene's germline CDR1 is SEHNR and CDR2 FQNEAQ (reference sequence). V trimming: 4 bases; J trimming: 2 bases; junction bases outside the gene matches: 10. V and J are TRBV7-9 and TRBJ2-5; 7 bases line up with TRBD1. The sequence was collected from a human donor in a cohort sampled during active COVID-19. Sample: peripheral blood. Here the CDR3 reads CASSWTPGQQQETQYF. The CDR3 DNA reads TGTGCCAGCAGCTGGACGCCGGGACAGCAACAAGAGACCCAGTACTTC.